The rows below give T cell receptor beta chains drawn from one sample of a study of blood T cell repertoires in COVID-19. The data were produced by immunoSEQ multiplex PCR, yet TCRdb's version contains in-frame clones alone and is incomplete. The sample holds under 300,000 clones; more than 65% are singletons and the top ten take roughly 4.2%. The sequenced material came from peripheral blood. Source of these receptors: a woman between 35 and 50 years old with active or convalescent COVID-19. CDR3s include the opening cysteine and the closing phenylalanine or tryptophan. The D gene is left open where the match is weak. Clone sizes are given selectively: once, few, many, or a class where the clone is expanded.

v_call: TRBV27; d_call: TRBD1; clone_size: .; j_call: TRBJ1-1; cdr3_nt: TGTGCCAGCAGTTCTACGACAGGGAAGGCTTTCTTT; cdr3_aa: CASSSTTGKAFF
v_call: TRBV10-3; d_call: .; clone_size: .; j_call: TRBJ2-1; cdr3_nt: TGTGCCATCACTGGCGGGGCGCCGAACAATGAGCAGTTCTTC; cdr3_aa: CAITGGAPNNEQFF
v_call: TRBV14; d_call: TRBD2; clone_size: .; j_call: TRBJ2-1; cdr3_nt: TGTGCCAGCAGCCAAGCGCGGGGGGCCATCTACAATGAGCAGTTCTTC; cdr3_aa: CASSQARGAIYNEQFF
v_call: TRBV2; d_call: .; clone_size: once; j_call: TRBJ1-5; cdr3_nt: TGTGCCAGCAGTGAACCTAATCAGCCCCAGCATTTT; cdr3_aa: CASSEPNQPQHF
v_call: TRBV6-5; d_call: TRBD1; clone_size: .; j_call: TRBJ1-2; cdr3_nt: TGTGCCAGCAGGGAGAGACAGGGCGTAAAGGGCTACACCTTC; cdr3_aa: CASRERQGVKGYTF
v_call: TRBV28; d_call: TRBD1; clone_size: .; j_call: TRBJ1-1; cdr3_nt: TGTGCCAGCAGTGGACAGGGGGCTAACACTGAAGCTTTCTTT; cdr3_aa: CASSGQGANTEAFF
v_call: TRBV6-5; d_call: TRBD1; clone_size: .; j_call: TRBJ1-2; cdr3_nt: TGTGCCAGCAGTCGGGGGGACAGGGGTAAGGATGGCTACACCTTC; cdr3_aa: CASSRGDRGKDGYTF
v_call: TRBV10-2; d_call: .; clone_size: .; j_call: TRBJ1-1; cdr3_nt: TGCGCCAGCACTATAACAGGGTGGGTTGCTGAAGCTTTCTTT; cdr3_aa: CASTITGWVAEAFF
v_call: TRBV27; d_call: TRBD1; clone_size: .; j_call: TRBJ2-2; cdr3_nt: TGTGCCAGCAGCCCGGACAGGGACGTAAGCGGGGAGCTGTTTTTT; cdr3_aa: CASSPDRDVSGELFF
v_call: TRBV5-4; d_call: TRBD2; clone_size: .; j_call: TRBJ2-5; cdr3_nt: TGTGCCAGCAGCTTGTGGGGACTAGCGGCAGAGACCCAGTACTTC; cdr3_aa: CASSLWGLAAETQYF
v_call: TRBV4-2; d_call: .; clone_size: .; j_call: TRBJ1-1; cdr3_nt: TGTGCCAGCAGCCAAGGGGAAGGGGTGAACACTGAAGCTTTCTTT; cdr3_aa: CASSQGEGVNTEAFF
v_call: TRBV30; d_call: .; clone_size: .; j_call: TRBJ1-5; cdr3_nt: TGTGCCTGGACCCCTTTCTCTCCAGGGCCGGTGCATCCGAGCAATCAGCCCCAGCATTTT; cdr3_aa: CAWTPFSPGPVHPSNQPQHF
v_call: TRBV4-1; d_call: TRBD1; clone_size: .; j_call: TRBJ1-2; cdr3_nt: TGCGCCAGCAGCCAACTCCAAGGGGGCCTCGGGGGCTACACCTTC; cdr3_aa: CASSQLQGGLGGYTF
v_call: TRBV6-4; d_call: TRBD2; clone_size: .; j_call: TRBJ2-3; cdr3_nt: TGTGCCAGCAGTAGGGCGGGAGGCACAGATACGCAGTATTTT; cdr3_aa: CASSRAGGTDTQYF
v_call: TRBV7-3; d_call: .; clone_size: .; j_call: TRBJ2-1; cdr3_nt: TGTGCCAGCAGCTTAGGGACTGAATACAATGAGCAGTTCTTC; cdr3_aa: CASSLGTEYNEQFF
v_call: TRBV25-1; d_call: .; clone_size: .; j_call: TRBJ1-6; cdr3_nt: TGTGCCAGCAGTCCGGGACAAGATAATTCACCCCTCCACTTT; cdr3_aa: CASSPGQDNSPLHF
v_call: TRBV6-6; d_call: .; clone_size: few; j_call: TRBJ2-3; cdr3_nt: TGTGCCAGCAGTTATAGTGAGACAGATACGCAGTATTTT; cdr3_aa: CASSYSETDTQYF
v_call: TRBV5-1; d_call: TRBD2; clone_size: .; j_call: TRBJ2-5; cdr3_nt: TGCGCCAGCCGGGGGGGCCTAGAGACCCAGTACTTC; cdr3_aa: CASRGGLETQYF
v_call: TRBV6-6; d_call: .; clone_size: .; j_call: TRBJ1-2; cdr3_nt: TGTGCCAGCAGACTGACAGAAAACTATGGCTACACCTTC; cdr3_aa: CASRLTENYGYTF
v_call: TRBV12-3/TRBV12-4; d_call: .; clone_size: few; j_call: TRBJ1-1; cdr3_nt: TGTGCCAGCAGTCACTCCCTGAACACTGAAGCTTTCTTT; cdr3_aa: CASSHSLNTEAFF
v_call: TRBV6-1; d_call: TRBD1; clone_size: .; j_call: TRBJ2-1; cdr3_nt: TGTGCCAGCAGTGACGGGGCAGGCAGGGGGTACAATGAGCAGTTCTTC; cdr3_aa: CASSDGAGRGYNEQFF
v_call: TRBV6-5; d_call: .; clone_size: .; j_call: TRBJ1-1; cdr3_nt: TGTGCCAGCAGTTACCCTTCGACAGGCGAAGGGGAAGCTTTCTTT; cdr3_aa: CASSYPSTGEGEAFF
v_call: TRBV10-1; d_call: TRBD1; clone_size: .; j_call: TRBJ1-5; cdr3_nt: TGCGCCAGCAGACAGGGGGACCAGCCCCAGCATTTT; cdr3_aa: CASRQGDQPQHF
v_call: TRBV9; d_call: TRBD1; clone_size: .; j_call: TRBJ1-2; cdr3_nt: TGTGCCAGCAGCCTACGAGGGGGGACAGGGAACTATGGCTACACCTTC; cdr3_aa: CASSLRGGTGNYGYTF
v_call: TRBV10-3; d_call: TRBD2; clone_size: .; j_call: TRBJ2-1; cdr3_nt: TGTGCCATCAGTGTTAACGGGGGGGCATATGAGCAGTTCTTC; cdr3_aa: CAISVNGGAYEQFF
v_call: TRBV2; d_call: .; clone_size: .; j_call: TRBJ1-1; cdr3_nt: TGTGCCAGCAAAGGAGAGATGGCCTCTGAAGCTTTCTTT; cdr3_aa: CASKGEMASEAFF
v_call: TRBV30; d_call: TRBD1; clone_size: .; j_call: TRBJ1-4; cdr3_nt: TGTGCCTGGAGTCTCGGACAGGGAGGCGAAAAACTGTTTTTT; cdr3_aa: CAWSLGQGGEKLFF
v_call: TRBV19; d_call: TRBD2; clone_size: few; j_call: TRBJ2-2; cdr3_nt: TGTGCCAGTAGTACTCCGGGACTAGGGACCGGGGAGCTGTTTTTT; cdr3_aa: CASSTPGLGTGELFF
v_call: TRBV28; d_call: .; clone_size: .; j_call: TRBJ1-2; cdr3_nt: TGTGCCAGCAGTTTAACCCAGGGAGGGTATGGCTACACCTTC; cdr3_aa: CASSLTQGGYGYTF
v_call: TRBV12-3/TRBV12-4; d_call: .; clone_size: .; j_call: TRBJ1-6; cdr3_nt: TGTGCCAGCAGTTTCGGGTCTGCTTCACCCCTCCACTTT; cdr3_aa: CASSFGSASPLHF
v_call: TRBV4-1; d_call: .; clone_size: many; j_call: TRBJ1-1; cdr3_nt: TGCGCCAGCAGCCAAGATTCACTTCCGCTGGCTTTCTTT; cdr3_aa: CASSQDSLPLAFF
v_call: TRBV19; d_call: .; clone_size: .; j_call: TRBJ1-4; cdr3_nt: TGTGCCAGTAACTCACCGAACTTCGGGGGTGAAAAACTGTTTTTT; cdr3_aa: CASNSPNFGGEKLFF
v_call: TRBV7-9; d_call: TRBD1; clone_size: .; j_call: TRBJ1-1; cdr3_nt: TGTGCCAGCAGCTTGGGTACGGACAGGCTTGAAGCTTTCTTT; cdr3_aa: CASSLGTDRLEAFF
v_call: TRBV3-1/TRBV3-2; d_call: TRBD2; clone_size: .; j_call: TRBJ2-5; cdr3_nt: TGTGCCAGCAGCCCTCGACTAGCGGGGGCCCAAGAGACCCAGTACTTC; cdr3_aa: CASSPRLAGAQETQYF
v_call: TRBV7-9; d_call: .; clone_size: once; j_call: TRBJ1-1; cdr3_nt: TGTGCCAGCAGCGGACAGCTGAACACTGAAGCTTTCTTT; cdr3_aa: CASSGQLNTEAFF
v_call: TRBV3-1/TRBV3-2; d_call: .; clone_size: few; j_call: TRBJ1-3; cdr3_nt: TGTGCCAGCAGCGCCCCGAGCTCTGGAAACACCATATATTTT; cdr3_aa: CASSAPSSGNTIYF
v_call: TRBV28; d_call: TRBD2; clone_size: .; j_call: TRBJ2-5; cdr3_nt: TGTGCCAGCGCCGACGGGCGGGGGTTCCAAGAGACCCAGTACTTC; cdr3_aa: CASADGRGFQETQYF
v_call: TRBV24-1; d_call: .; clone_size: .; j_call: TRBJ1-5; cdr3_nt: TGTGCCACCAGTGATGGTCAGTATAGCAATCAGCCCCAGCATTTT; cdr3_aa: CATSDGQYSNQPQHF
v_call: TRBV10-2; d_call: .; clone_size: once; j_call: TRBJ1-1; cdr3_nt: TGCGCCAGCACCCGGGACACTGAAGCTTTCTTT; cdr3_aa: CASTRDTEAFF
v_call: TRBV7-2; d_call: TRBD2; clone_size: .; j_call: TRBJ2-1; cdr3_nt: TGTGCCAGCAGCCCAGTTCCGGGGGGCTCCTACAATGAGCAGTTCTTC; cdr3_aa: CASSPVPGGSYNEQFF
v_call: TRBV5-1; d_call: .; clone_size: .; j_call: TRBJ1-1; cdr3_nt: TGCGCCAGCACCTTAGCGGTGGGGAGCAGTGAAGCTTTCTTT; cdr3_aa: CASTLAVGSSEAFF
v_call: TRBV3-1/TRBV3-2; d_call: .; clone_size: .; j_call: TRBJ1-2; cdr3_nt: TGTGCCAGCAGCCAGAGGGGGGGGCACTATGGCTACACCTTC; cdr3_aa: CASSQRGGHYGYTF
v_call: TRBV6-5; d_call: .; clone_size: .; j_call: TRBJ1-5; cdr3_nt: TGTGCCAGCAGTTTAGGACAGCTAGGAAAACCCCAGCATTTT; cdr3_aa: CASSLGQLGKPQHF
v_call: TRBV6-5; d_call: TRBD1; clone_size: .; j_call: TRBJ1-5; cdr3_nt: TGTGCCAGCAATCCGAGACAGGGTGGAAGTCAGCCCCAGCATTTT; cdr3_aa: CASNPRQGGSQPQHF
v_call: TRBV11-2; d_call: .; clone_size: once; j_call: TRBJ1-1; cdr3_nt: TGTGCCAGCAGCTCGAGGCAACAGGTCCGGTGGGCTGAAGCTTTCTTT; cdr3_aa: CASSSRQQVRWAEAFF
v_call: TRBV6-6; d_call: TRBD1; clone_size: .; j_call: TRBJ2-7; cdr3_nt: TGTGCCAGCACAGACGGACAGGGCACCTACGAGCAGTACTTC; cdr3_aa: CASTDGQGTYEQYF